The rows below give T cell receptor beta chains drawn from one sample of a study of CD8+ T cells in alopecia areata. Sequencing was performed with immunoSEQ multiplex PCR; in TCRdb, only in-frame clones are kept and a portion is missing. The sample lists over 95,000 clones; about 64% were seen once. The specimen comprised CD8+ T cells sorted from blood, sampled at week 4, from a patient treated with tofacitinib. The receptors were sampled from a human donor with alopecia areata. Each CDR3 is given with its conserved first and last residue. A D gene is named only where the DNA matches it firmly. The size entry is marked missing in some rows and otherwise reads once, few, many or a size class.

j_call d_call clone_size v_call cdr3_nt cdr3_aa
TRBJ2-7 TRBD2 few TRBV29-1 TGCAGCGTTGAAGATCGGCCAGGGGGGACTAGCGGGTGGAGCTACGAGCAGTACTTC CSVEDRPGGTSGWSYEQYF
TRBJ2-3 TRBD2 - TRBV7-9 TGTGCCAGCACCTTGATCCGACTAGCGGGATTCGCAGATACGCAGTATTTT CASTLIRLAGFADTQYF
TRBJ2-1 TRBD2 - TRBV2 TGTGCCAGCAGAGCCGGACGGGGGGGCCATCTTTTCAATGAGCAGTTCTTC CASRAGRGGHLFNEQFF
TRBJ1-2 - - TRBV4-1 TGCGCCAGCAGCCAAGTGTGGGATTATGGCTACACCTTC CASSQVWDYGYTF
TRBJ1-2 TRBD1 - TRBV5-4 TGTGCCAGCAGTCGGGGACAGGGGGGGTACAACTATGGCTACACCTTC CASSRGQGGYNYGYTF
TRBJ2-5 TRBD2 - TRBV29-1 TGCAGCGCAAGACTAGCGGGTCTACAAGAGACCCAGTACTTC CSARLAGLQETQYF
TRBJ2-7 - - TRBV5-6 TGTGCCAGCAGCTTGGTACAGGGCACCTACGAGCAGTACTTC CASSLVQGTYEQYF
TRBJ2-7 - - TRBV7-9 TGTGCCAGCAGCTCCGGACTTGAAGAGCAGTACTTC CASSSGLEEQYF
TRBJ1-4 - - TRBV6-6 TGTGCCAGCAGGGAGGGAACTAATGAAAAACTGTTTTTT CASREGTNEKLFF
TRBJ2-7 TRBD1 few TRBV27 TGTGCCAGCAGTCCCGGGGACAGCTCCTACGAGCAGTACTTC CASSPGDSSYEQYF
TRBJ1-1 - - TRBV28 TGTGCCAGCAGTTTACCGAGGGTGAACACTGAAGCTTTCTTT CASSLPRVNTEAFF
TRBJ2-7 - - TRBV19 TGTGCCAGCAGTGACGTTACTGGCGAGCAGTACTTC CASSDVTGEQYF
TRBJ2-4 TRBD1 few TRBV5-1 TGCGCCAGCAGCTCGAGTTGGGACAGGGGGCAAACAAACATTCAGTACTTC CASSSSWDRGQTNIQYF
TRBJ2-5 TRBD1 - TRBV9 TGTGCCAGCAGCCAAGAGTCGATTGGGACAGGGGGCGCGGAGACCCAGTACTTC CASSQESIGTGGAETQYF
TRBJ2-3 - - TRBV7-9 TGTGCCAGCAGCTTGGGGCGGGGCAGCACAGATACGCAGTATTTT CASSLGRGSTDTQYF
TRBJ1-5 TRBD1 once TRBV6-5 TGTGCCAGCAGAGGACAGGGGGCTCAGCCCCAGCATTTT CASRGQGAQPQHF
TRBJ2-5 - - TRBV29-1 TGCAGCGTTGATGGCTTGGAGGGGAGTGTGCAGACCCAGTACTTC CSVDGLEGSVQTQYF
TRBJ2-1 TRBD2 once TRBV30 TGTGCCTGGAGTAGCGGGAGCGAGCAGTTCTTC CAWSSGSEQFF
TRBJ2-2 - few TRBV19 TGTGCCAGTAGTATAGATTCCGGGGTAAACACCGGGGAGCTGTTTTTT CASSIDSGVNTGELFF
TRBJ2-7 TRBD1 - TRBV5-1 TGCGCCAGCAGCTTTGGACAGGAGAGGACCTACGAGCAGTACTTC CASSFGQERTYEQYF
TRBJ2-3 TRBD2 - TRBV7-9 TGTGCCAGCAGTCCGACTAGCGCCGCAGATACGCAGTATTTT CASSPTSAADTQYF
TRBJ2-1 TRBD2 - TRBV9 TGTGCCAGCAGCCCCCCCCGGGAGGGCGTATACAATGAGCAGTTCTTC CASSPPREGVYNEQFF
TRBJ1-1 - - TRBV5-1 TGCGCCAGCAGCCCGAACGGTCGGGTCACTGAAGCTTTCTTT CASSPNGRVTEAFF
TRBJ2-1 - - TRBV27 TGTGCCAGCAGTCCGTCCACGACGGGGGCGTGGAATGAGCAGTTCTTC CASSPSTTGAWNEQFF
TRBJ2-2 - - TRBV27 TGTGCCAGCAAACCGGGGTTGGGCGGGGAGCTGTTTTTT CASKPGLGGELFF
TRBJ1-2 TRBD1 - TRBV4-1 TGTGCCAGCAGCCAAGATAAACAAGACAGGGGGAATGGCTACACCTTC CASSQDKQDRGNGYTF
TRBJ2-6 - once TRBV28 TGTGCCAGCACCCTAGATGTGGGAACAGGCCTGACTTTC CASTLDVGTGLTF
TRBJ2-3 - - TRBV12-5 TGTGCTAGTGGTTTGGGATCCACCCTTACAGATACGCAGTATTTT CASGLGSTLTDTQYF
TRBJ2-2 - few TRBV4-1 TGCGCCAGCAGTGTTAGGCACGGGAGCACCGGGGAGCTGTTTTTT CASSVRHGSTGELFF
TRBJ2-1 - - TRBV27 TGTGCCAGCAGTCTCTACAATGAGCAGTTCTTC CASSLYNEQFF
TRBJ2-7 TRBD1 - TRBV7-2 TGTGCCAGCAGCTTAGCCGGGGACAGGGTAAGCTACGAGCAGTACTTC CASSLAGDRVSYEQYF
TRBJ2-7 TRBD1 - TRBV6-5 TGTGCCAGCAGTTACTCCCGGGACAGAGCCTACGAGCAGTACTTC CASSYSRDRAYEQYF
TRBJ1-5 TRBD1 - TRBV28 TGTGCCAGCAGTTTATTGGGACAGGGGGATCAGCCCCAGCATTTT CASSLLGQGDQPQHF